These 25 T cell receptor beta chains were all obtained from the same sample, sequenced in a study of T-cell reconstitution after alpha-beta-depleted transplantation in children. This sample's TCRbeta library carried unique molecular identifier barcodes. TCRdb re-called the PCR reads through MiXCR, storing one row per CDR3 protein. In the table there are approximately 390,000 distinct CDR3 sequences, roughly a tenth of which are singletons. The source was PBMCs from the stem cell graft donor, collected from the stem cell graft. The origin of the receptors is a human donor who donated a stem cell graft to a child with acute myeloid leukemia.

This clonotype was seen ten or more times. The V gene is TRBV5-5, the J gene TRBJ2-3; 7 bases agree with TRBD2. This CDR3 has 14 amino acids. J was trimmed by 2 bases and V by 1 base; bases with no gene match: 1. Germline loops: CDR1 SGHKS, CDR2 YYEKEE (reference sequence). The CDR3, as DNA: TGTGCCAGCAGCTTGCGGGGGGACACAGATACGCAGTATTTT. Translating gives CASSLRGDTDTQYF.

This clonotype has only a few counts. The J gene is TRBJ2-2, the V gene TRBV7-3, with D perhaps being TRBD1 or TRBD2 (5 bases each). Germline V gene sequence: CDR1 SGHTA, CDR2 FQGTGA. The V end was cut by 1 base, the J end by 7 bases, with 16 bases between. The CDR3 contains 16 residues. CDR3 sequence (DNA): TGTGCCAGCAGCTTAATTGTTTCGGGGCACGGCGGGGAGCTGTTTTTT. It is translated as CASSLIVSGHGGELFF. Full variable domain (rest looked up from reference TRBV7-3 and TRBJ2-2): GAGVSQTPSNKVTEKGKYVELRCDPISGHTALYWYRQSLGQGPEFLIYFQGTGAADDSGLPNDRFFAVRPEGSVSTLKIQRTERGDSAVYLCASSLIVSGHGGELFFGEGSRLTVL.

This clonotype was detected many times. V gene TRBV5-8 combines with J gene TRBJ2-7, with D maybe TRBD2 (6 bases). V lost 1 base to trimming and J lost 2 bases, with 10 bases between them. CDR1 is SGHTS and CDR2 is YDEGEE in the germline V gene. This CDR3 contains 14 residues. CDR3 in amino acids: CASSLTGVAYEQYF. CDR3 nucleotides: TGTGCCAGCAGCTTGACGGGAGTAGCCTACGAGCAGTACTTC.

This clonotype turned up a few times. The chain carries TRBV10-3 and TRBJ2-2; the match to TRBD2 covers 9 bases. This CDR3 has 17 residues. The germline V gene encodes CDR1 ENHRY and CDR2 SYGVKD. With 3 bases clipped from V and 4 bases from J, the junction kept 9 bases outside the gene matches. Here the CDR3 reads CAISDLKRGALTGELFF. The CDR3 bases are TGTGCCATCAGTGATCTTAAGCGGGGGGCCCTCACCGGGGAGCTGTTTTTT.

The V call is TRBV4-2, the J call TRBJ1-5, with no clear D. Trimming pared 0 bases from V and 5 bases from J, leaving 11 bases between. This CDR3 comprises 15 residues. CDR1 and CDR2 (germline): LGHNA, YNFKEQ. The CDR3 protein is CASSQDAQVDQPQHF. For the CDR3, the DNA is TGTGCCAGCAGCCAAGATGCGCAGGTCGATCAGCCCCAGCATTTT.

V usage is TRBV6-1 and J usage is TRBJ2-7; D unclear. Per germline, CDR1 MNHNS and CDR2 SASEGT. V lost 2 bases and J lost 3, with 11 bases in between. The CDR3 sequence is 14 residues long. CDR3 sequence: CASSERAANYEQYF. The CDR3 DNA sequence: TGTGCCAGCAGTGAAAGGGCAGCTAACTACGAGCAGTACTTC.

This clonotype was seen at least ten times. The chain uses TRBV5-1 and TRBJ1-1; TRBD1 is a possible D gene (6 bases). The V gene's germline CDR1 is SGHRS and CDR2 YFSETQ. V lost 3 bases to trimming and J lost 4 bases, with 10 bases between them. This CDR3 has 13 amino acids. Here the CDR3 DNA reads TGCGCCAGCAGCTCAGACAGGAGCACTGAAGCTTTCTTT. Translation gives CASSSDRSTEAFF.

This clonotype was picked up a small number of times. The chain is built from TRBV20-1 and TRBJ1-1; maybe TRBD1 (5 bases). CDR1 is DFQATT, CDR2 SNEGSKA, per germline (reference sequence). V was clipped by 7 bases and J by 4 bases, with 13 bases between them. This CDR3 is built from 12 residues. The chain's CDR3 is CSGAWGSTEAFF. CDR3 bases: TGCAGTGGTGCCTGGGGGAGCACTGAAGCTTTCTTT.

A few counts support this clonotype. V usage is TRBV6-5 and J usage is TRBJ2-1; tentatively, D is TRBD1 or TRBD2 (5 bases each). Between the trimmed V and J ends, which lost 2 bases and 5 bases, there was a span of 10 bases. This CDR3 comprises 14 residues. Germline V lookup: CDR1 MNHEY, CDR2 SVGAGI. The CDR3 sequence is CASSYAGTNNEQFF. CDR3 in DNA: TGTGCCAGCAGTTACGCCGGGACCAACAATGAGCAGTTCTTC.

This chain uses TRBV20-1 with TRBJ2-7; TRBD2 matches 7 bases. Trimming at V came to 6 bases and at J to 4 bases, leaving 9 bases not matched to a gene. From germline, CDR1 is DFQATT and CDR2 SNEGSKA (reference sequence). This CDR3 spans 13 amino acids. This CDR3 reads CSATDAGEYEQYF. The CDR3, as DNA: TGCAGTGCCACGGATGCGGGGGAGTACGAGCAGTACTTC.

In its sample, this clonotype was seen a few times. The CDR3 DNA is TGTGCCAGCAGTTACGGAGACCGCTTGAACACTGAAGCTTTCTTT. Protein product: CASSYGDRLNTEAFF. The chain combines TRBV6-5 with TRBJ1-1; D uncertain. This CDR3 has 15 amino acids. With 2 bases removed from V and 0 bases from J, the gap between germline ends came to 10 bases. CDR1 and CDR2 from the germline V gene are MNHEY and SVGAGI.

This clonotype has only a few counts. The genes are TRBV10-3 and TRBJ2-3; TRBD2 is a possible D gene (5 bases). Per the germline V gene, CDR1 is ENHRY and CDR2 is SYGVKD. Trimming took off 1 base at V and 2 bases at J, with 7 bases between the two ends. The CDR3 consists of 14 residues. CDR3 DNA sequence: TGTGCCATCAGTGAGTACGGGATCACAGATACGCAGTATTTT. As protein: CAISEYGITDTQYF.

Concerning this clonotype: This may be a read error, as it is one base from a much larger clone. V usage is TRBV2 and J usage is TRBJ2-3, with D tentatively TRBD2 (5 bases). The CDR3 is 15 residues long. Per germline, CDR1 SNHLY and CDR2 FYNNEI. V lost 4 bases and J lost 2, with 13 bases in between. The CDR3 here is CASSVNSVITDTQYF. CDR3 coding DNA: TGTGCCAGCAGTGTTAATAGCGTGATCACAGATACGCAGTATTTT.

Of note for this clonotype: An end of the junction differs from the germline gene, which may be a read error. The CDR3 is CAGSDRASSSTGTDTQYF. The CDR3 DNA follows: TGTGCCGGCAGTGATCGGGCCTCCTCTAGTACAGGCACAGATACGCAGTATTTT. The chain recombines TRBV25-1 with TRBJ2-3; no firm D call. The CDR3 has 18 amino acids. Germline V CDR1 and CDR2: MGHDK, SYGVNS.

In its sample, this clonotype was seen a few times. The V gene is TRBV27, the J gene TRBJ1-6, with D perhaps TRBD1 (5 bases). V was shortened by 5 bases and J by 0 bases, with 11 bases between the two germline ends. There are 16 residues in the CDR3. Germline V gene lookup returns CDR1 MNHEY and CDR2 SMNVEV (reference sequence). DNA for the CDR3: TGTGCCAGCAGTCCCCGGGGGATCTCCTATAATTCACCCCTCCACTTT. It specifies CASSPRGISYNSPLHF.

As DNA, the CDR3 is TGCGCCAGCAGCTTGGCTGGCTCTAGCGGGTACAATGAGCAGTTCTTC. Translated: CASSLAGSSGYNEQFF. The chain joins TRBV5-1 to TRBJ2-1, with TRBD2 matching over 8 bases. This CDR3 region has 16 residues. V trimming: 0 bases; J trimming: 4 bases; junction bases outside the gene matches: 6. Germline CDR1 SGHRS, CDR2 YFSETQ.

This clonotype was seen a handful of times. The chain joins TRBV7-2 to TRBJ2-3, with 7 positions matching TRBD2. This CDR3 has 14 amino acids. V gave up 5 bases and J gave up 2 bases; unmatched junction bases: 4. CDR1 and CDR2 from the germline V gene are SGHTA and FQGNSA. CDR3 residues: CASSPAGHTDTQYF. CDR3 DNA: TGTGCCAGCAGCCCAGCGGGGCACACAGATACGCAGTATTTT.

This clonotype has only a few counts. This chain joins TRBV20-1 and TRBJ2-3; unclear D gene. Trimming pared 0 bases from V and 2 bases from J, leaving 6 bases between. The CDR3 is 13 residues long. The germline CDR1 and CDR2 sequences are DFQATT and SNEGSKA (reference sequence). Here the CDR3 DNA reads TGCAGTGCTAGAGAGTGGCACACAGATACGCAGTATTTT. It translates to CSAREWHTDTQYF.

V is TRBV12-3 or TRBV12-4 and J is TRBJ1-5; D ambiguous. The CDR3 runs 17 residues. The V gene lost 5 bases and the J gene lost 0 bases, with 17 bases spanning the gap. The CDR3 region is CASSLTQTEYSNQPQHF. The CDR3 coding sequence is TGTGCCAGCAGTCTGACCCAGACCGAGTATAGCAATCAGCCCCAGCATTTT.

The CDR3 nucleotides read TGTGCCAGCAGCCATACAACAGGTGAGCAGTTCTTC. This gives the protein CASSHTTGEQFF. The chain uses TRBV12-3 or TRBV12-4 and TRBJ2-1; perhaps TRBD1 as D (5 bases). Trimming shortened V by 6 bases and J by 9 bases, and 12 bases separated the two germline ends. The CDR3 runs 12 residues.

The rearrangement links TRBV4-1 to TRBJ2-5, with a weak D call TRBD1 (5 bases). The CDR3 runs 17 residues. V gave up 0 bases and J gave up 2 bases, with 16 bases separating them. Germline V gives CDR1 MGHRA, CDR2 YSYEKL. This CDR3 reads CASSQDLWQGRQETQYF. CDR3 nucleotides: TGCGCCAGCAGCCAAGATCTATGGCAGGGCAGACAAGAGACCCAGTACTTC.

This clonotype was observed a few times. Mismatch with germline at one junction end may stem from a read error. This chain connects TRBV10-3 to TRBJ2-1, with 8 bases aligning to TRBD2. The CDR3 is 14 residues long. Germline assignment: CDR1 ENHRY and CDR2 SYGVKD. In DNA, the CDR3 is TGTGCCATCGGTGATAGCGGGGCCTACAATGAGCAGTTCTTC. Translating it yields CAIGDSGAYNEQFF.

The CDR3 region is CASSSSGVPNSPLHF. DNA of the CDR3: TGTGCCAGCAGCTCCTCAGGGGTCCCGAATTCACCCCTCCACTTT. The rearrangement uses TRBV5-5 and TRBJ1-6, with D perhaps matching TRBD1 (6 bases). The V gene's germline CDR1 is SGHKS and CDR2 YYEKEE (reference sequence). The length of the CDR3 is 15 residues. V lost 3 bases, J lost 7 bases, and 14 bases lay in between.

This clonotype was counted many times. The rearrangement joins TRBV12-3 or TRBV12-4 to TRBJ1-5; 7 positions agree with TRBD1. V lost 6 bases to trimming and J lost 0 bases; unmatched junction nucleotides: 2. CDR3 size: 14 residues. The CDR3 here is CASSWDSSNQPQHF. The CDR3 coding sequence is TGTGCCAGCAGCTGGGACAGTAGCAATCAGCCCCAGCATTTT.

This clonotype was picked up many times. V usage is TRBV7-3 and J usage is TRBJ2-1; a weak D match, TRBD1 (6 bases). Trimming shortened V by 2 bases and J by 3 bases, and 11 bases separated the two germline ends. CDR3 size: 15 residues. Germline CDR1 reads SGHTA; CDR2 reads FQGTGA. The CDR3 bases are TGTGCCAGCAGCTTATTCCAGGGGAGCTACAATGAGCAGTTCTTC. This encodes CASSLFQGSYNEQFF.